The 8 T cell receptor beta chains presented below share a single source sample, sequenced in a study of identical twins. In TCRdb, the 5' RACE reads were re-called with MiXCR into one record per CDR3 protein. The top ten clones hold about a tenth of a sample with about 200,000 distinct CDR3 sequences, roughly a tenth of them seen once. Specimen: memory T cells sorted from blood. The origin of the receptors is a man between 50 and 59 years old in good health.

This chain connects TRBV2 to TRBJ1-4; D is uncertain. The germline V gene encodes CDR1 SNHLY and CDR2 FYNNEI. The CDR3 length is 11 residues. The V gene lost 5 bases and the J gene lost 7 bases, with 5 bases spanning the gap. The DNA of the CDR3 is TGTGCCAGCAGTACGCTTGAAAAACTGTTTTTT. This gives the protein CASSTLEKLFF.

This clonotype was recorded a few times. This rearrangement joins TRBV7-9 to TRBJ1-1; TRBD1 is a possible D gene (6 bases). CDR1 and CDR2 (germline): SEHNR, FQNEAQ (reference sequence). Trimming cost V 2 bases and J 0 bases, with 10 bases left between them. The CDR3 length is 15 residues. The CDR3 DNA reads TGTGCCAGCAGCTTATCAGGGGCCTTGAACACTGAAGCTTTCTTT. Translated, it gives CASSLSGALNTEAFF.

This clonotype was detected many times. The rearrangement links TRBV10-3 to TRBJ1-2, with D uncertain. Germline loops: CDR1 ENHRY, CDR2 SYGVKD. V lost 0 bases and J 2 bases, leaving 10 bases between the germline ends. The CDR3 extends over 15 amino acids. CDR3 loop: CAISESSLANYGYTF. The CDR3 DNA is TGTGCCATCAGTGAGTCTTCCCTGGCGAACTATGGCTACACCTTC.

This clonotype showed up many times. The V and J genes are TRBV4-2 and TRBJ2-7; the D is unclear. The V end was cut by 0 bases, the J end by 7 bases, with 7 bases between. Germline V lookup: CDR1 LGHNA, CDR2 YNFKEQ. The CDR3 extends over 12 amino acids. The CDR3 spells CASSQDNWEQYF. The CDR3 coding sequence is TGTGCCAGCAGCCAAGATAACTGGGAGCAGTACTTC.

This clonotype turned up a few times. The V and J genes are TRBV4-3 and TRBJ2-5; tentative D call: TRBD1 (5 bases). There are 15 residues in the CDR3. Germline assignment: CDR1 LGHNA and CDR2 YSLEER. V lost 3 bases to trimming and J lost 0 bases, with 11 bases between them. In DNA form, the CDR3 reads TGCGCCAGCAGCCAGGTACAGGAGAACCAAGAGACCCAGTACTTC. Encoded protein: CASSQVQENQETQYF.

This clonotype was seen ten or more times. The V call is TRBV5-5, the J call TRBJ1-4; D is perhaps TRBD1 (5 bases). With 4 bases removed from V and 8 bases from J, the gap between germline ends came to 18 bases. This CDR3 comprises 15 residues. Germline values: CDR1 SGHKS, CDR2 YYEKEE (reference sequence). The CDR3 protein is CASSTDSPSGEKLFF. As DNA, the CDR3 is TGTGCCAGCAGCACGGATAGTCCGTCAGGGGAAAAACTGTTTTTT.

This sequence joins TRBV12-3 or TRBV12-4 and TRBJ1-1; D is ambiguous. This CDR3 contains 15 residues. Trimming removed 3 bases at V and 5 bases at J, with 16 bases between. The CDR3 DNA reads as TGTGCCAGCAGTTTCGTCGGGATCATTTTAACTGAAGCTTTCTTT. It encodes CASSFVGIILTEAFF.

A few counts support this clonotype. This chain links TRBV10-3 with TRBJ2-1; D could derive from TRBD1 or TRBD2 (6 bases each). V lost 8 bases, J lost 0 bases, and 14 bases lay in between. The CDR3 loop spans 15 amino acids. The germline V gene has CDR1 ENHRY and CDR2 SYGVKD. The CDR3 nucleotides are TGTGCCATCTCCCGAGGGGGGTCCTCCTACAATGAGCAGTTCTTC. The encoded protein is CAISRGGSSYNEQFF.